These 4 T cell receptor beta chains were sequenced from one sample in a study of CD39 and CD103 CD8 tumor-infiltrating T cells. Assay: immunoSEQ multiplex PCR; the TCRdb copy retains only in-frame clones and omits some. The sample consists of 1,500 to 2,000 clones, around 73% of them appearing once. Sample: CD39- CD103- CD8+ T cells sorted from the tumor. Stated subset: CD103-CD39- double-negative CD45RA- CD8 T cells. The source is a human donor with head and neck squamous cell carcinoma.

This chain joins TRBV29-1 and TRBJ2-3; 7 bases line up with TRBD1. The germline CDR1 and CDR2 sequences are SQVTM and ANQGSEA. V was pared by 0 bases and J by 2 bases, with 8 bases of the junction left unmatched. The CDR3 is made up of 16 amino acids. For the CDR3, the DNA is TGCAGCGTTGAAGACCCAGACAGGGCACCCACAGATACGCAGTATTTT. Its protein product is CSVEDPDRAPTDTQYF.

The chain couples TRBV27 to TRBJ2-4, with D maybe TRBD2 (5 bases). Trimming pared 0 bases from V and 0 bases from J, leaving 9 bases between. The CDR3 consists of 16 residues. CDR1 and CDR2 (germline): MNHEY, SMNVEV (reference sequence). This chain's CDR3 is CASSLSEDLAKNIQYF. The CDR3 bases are TGTGCCAGCAGTTTATCGGAGGACCTAGCCAAAAACATTCAGTACTTC.

The genes are TRBV6-5 and TRBJ1-1; a weak D match, TRBD1 (6 bases). Between the trimmed V and J ends, which lost 0 bases and 1 base, there was a span of 6 bases. Germline loops: CDR1 MNHEY, CDR2 SVGAGI. CDR3 size: 14 residues. The CDR3 DNA follows: TGTGCCAGCAGTTACTCGGGGGCGAACACTGAAGCTTTCTTT. Translation gives CASSYSGANTEAFF.

The CDR3 sequence is CASSLGAVPSKQYF. CDR3 DNA sequence: TGTGCCAGCAGCTTGGGCGCAGTCCCCTCTAAGCAGTACTTC. The rearrangement uses TRBV5-6 and TRBJ2-5, with unresolved D. The CDR3 runs to 14 residues. Germline V gives CDR1 SGHDT, CDR2 YYEEEE. Trimming pared 0 bases from V and 11 bases from J, leaving 17 bases between. The full variable domain, completed using reference TRBV5-6 and TRBJ2-5, is DAGVTQSPTHLIKTRGQQVTLRCSPKSGHDTVSWYQQALGQGPQFIFQYYEEEERQRGNFPDRFSGHQFPNYSSELNVNALLLGDSALYLCASSLGAVPSKQYFGPGTRLLVL.